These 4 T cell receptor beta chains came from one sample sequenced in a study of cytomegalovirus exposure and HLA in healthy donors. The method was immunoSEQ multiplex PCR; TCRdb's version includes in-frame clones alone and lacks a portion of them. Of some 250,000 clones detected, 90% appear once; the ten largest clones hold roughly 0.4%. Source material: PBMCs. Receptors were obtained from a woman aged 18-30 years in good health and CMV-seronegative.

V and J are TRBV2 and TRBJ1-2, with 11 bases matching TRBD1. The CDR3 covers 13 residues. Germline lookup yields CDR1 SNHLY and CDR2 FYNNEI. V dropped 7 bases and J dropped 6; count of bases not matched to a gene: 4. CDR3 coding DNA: TGTGCCAGCAAATGGGGACAGGGGGATGGCTACACCTTC. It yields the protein CASKWGQGDGYTF.

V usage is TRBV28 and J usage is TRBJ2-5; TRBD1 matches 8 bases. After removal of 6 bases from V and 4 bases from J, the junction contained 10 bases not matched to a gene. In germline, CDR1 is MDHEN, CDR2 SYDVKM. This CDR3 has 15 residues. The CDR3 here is CASRQQGVRGETQYF. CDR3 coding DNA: TGTGCCAGCAGACAACAGGGGGTTCGGGGAGAGACCCAGTACTTC.

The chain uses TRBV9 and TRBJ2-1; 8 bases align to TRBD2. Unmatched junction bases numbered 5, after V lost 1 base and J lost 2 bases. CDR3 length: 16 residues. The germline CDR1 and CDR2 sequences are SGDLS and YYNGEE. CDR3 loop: CASSVLAGGTYNEQFF. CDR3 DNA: TGTGCCAGCAGCGTACTCGCGGGGGGTACCTACAATGAGCAGTTCTTC.

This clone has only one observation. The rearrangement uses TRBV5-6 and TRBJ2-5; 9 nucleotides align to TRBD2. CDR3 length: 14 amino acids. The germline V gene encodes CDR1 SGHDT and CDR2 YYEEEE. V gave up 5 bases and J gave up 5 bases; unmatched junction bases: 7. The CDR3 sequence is CASSGGGGVETQYF. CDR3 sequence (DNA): TGTGCCAGCAGTGGCGGGGGGGGCGTGGAGACCCAGTACTTC. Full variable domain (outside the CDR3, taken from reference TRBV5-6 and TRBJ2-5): DAGVTQSPTHLIKTRGQQVTLRCSPKSGHDTVSWYQQALGQGPQFIFQYYEEEERQRGNFPDRFSGHQFPNYSSELNVNALLLGDSALYLCASSGGGGVETQYFGPGTRLLVL.